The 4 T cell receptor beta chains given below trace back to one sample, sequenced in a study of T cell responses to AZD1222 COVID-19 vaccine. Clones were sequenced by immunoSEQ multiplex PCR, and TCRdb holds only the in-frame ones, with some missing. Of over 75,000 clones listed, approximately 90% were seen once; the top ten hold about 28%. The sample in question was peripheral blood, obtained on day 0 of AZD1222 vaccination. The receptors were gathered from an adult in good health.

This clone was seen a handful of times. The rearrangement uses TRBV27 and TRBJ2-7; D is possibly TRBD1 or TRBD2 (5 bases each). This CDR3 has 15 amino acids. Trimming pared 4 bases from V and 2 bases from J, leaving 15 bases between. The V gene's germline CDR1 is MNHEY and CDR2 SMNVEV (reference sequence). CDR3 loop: CASSSPEGWAYEQYF. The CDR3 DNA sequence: TGTGCCAGCAGTTCCCCCGAGGGGTGGGCCTACGAGCAGTACTTC.

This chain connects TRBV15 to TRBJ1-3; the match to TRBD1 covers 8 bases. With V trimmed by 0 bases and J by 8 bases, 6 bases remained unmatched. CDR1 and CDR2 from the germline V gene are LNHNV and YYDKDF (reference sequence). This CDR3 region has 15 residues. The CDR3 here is CATSRDRQGIDTIYF. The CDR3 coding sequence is TGTGCCACCAGCAGAGACAGACAGGGGATTGACACCATATATTTT.

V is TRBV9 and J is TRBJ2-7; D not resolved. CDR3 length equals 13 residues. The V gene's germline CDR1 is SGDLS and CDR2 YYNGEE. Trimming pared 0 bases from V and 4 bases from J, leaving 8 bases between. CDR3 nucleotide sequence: TGTGCCAGCAGCGTAGGACCGAGTTACGAGCAGTACTTC. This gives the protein CASSVGPSYEQYF.

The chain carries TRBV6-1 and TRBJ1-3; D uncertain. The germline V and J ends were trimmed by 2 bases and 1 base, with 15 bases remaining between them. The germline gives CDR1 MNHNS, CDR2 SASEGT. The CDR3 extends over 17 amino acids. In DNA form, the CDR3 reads TGTGCCAGCAGTGAACTAGTTTCCAGGAGTTCTGGAAACACCATATATTTT. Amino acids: CASSELVSRSSGNTIYF.